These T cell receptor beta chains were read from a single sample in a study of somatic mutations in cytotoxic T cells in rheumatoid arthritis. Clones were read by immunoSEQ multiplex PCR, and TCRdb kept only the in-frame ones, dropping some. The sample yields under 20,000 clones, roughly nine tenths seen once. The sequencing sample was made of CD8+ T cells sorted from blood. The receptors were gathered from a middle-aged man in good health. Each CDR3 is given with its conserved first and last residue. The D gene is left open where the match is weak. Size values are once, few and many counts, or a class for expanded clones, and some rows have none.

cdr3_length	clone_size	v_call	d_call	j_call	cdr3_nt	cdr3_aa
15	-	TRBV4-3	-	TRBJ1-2	TGCGCCAGCAGCCCTTCCAGGGCAAGCTACTATGGCTACACCTTC	CASSPSRASYYGYTF
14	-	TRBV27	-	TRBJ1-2	TGTGCCAGCAGTTTTTTAATGGGGGGAGATGGCTACACCTTC	CASSFLMGGDGYTF
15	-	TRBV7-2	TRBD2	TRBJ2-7	TGTGCCAGCAGCTTAGGCCTCGGGGGGGAGTACGAGCAGTACTTC	CASSLGLGGEYEQYF
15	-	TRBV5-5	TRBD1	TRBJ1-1	TGTGCCAGCAGCAGACCCCAGGGGGCGTTTTCTGAAGCTTTCTTT	CASSRPQGAFSEAFF
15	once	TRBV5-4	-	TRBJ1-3	TGTGCCAGCAGCTTCGACAGAGGCTCTGGAAACACCATATATTTT	CASSFDRGSGNTIYF
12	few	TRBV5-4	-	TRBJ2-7	TGTGCCAGCAGCTTAAACACCTACGAGCAGTACTTC	CASSLNTYEQYF
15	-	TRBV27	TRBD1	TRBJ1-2	TGTGCCAGCAGTGCGGACAGGGGCCTTAACTATGGCTACACCTTC	CASSADRGLNYGYTF
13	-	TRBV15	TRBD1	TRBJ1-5	TGTGCCACCAGCGGACAGGGCAATCAGCCCCAGCATTTT	CATSGQGNQPQHF
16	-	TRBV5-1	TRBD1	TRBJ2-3	TGCGCCAGCAGCCGGGGACAGGGCCCTGTCACAGATACGCAGTATTTT	CASSRGQGPVTDTQYF
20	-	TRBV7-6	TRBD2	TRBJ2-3	TGTGCCAGCAGCTACACAATACCTTCCGGGACTAGGGCTAGCACAGATACGCAGTATTTT	CASSYTIPSGTRASTDTQYF
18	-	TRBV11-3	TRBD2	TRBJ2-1	TGTGCCAGCAGCCCCGGTGATTGGGCGGGAGTAAACTACAATGAGCAGTTCTTC	CASSPGDWAGVNYNEQFF
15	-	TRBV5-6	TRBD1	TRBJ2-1	TGTGCCAGCAGCGTAGGGACAGGGACCTACAATGAGCAGTTCTTC	CASSVGTGTYNEQFF
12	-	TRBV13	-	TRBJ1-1	TGTGCCAGCAGCCTACAGGGAACTGAAGCTTTCTTT	CASSLQGTEAFF
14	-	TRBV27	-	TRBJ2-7	TGTGCCAGCAGCCTAACTCGGGGGACCTACGAGCAGTACTTC	CASSLTRGTYEQYF
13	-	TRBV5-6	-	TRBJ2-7	TGTGCCAGCAGCTACACGGGCTTCTACGAGCAGTACTTC	CASSYTGFYEQYF
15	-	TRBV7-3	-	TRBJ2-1	TGTGCCAGCAGCTTAGGTTGGCGGACCTACAATGAGCAGTTCTTC	CASSLGWRTYNEQFF
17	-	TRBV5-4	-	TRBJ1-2	TGTGCCAGCAGCTTGACGGGGGTAGGGTGGATTGGGTATGGCTACACCTTC	CASSLTGVGWIGYGYTF
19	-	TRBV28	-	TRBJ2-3	TGTGCCAGCAGACGGGACAGGGACGGGGCGGGAGGTGGTACAGATACGCAGTATTTT	CASRRDRDGAGGGTDTQYF
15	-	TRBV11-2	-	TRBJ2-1	TGTGCCAGCAATTTCAGAGCCGTCTCCGACAATGAGCAGTTCTTC	CASNFRAVSDNEQFF
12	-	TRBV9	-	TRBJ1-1	TGTGCCAGCAGCCCCGGGGTAACTGAAGCTTTCTTT	CASSPGVTEAFF
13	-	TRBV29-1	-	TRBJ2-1	TGCAGCGTCCCAGAATTGTCCTACAATGAGCAGTTCTTC	CSVPELSYNEQFF
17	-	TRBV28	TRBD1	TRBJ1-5	TGTGCCAGCAGTTCTTGGACAGGGGGCGCGGGCAATCAGCCCCAGCATTTT	CASSSWTGGAGNQPQHF
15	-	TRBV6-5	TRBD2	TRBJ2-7	TGTGCCAGCAGTTATGGAGCGGGAAGTTCCTACGAGCAGTACTTC	CASSYGAGSSYEQYF
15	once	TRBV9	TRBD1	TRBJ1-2	TGTGCCAGCAGCGCCACAGGGGAGGTTGACTATGGCTACACCTTC	CASSATGEVDYGYTF
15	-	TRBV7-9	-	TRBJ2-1	TGTGCCAGCAGCTTTGTACCGGGCCAATACAATGAGCAGTTCTTC	CASSFVPGQYNEQFF
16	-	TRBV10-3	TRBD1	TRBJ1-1	TGTGCCATCAGTGAGTTTCCGAGGGGGCGGAACACTGAAGCTTTCTTT	CAISEFPRGRNTEAFF
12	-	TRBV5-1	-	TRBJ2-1	TGCGCCAGCAGCTACCGGGACAATGAGCAGTTCTTC	CASSYRDNEQFF
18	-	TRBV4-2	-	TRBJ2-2	TGTGCCAGCAGCCAAGATTTTCCCAGTGGGCCGGAGACCGGGGAGCTGTTTTTT	CASSQDFPSGPETGELFF
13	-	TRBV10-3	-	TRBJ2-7	TGTGCCATCAGTGACGACAGATCCTACGAGCAGTACTTC	CAISDDRSYEQYF
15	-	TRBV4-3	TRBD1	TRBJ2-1	TGCGCCAGCAGCTCCGACAGGGGAGCCTACAATGAGCAGTTCTTC	CASSSDRGAYNEQFF
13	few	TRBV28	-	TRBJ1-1	TGTGCCAGCAGTTTTGCCGAGAACACTGAAGCTTTCTTT	CASSFAENTEAFF
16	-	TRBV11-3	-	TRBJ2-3	TGTGCCAGCAGCTTAAGGGGTAGCAGACGCACAGATACGCAGTATTTT	CASSLRGSRRTDTQYF
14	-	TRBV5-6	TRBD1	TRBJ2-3	TGTGCCAGCAGCCATGGACAGGGGACAGATACGCAGTATTTT	CASSHGQGTDTQYF
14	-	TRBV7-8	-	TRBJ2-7	TGTGCCAGCAGCTTATTTAGTGGCGGCTACGAGCAGTACTTC	CASSLFSGGYEQYF
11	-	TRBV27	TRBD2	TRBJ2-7	TGTGCCAGCGCGGGAGGAAAAGAGCAGTACTTC	CASAGGKEQYF
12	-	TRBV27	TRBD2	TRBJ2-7	TGTGCCAGCAGTTTGGGGGAGGGCGAGCAGTACTTC	CASSLGEGEQYF
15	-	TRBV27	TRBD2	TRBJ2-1	TGTGCCAGCAGTTTTGGGACTAGCCGTTACAATGAGCAGTTCTTC	CASSFGTSRYNEQFF
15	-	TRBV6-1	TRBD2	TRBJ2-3	TGTGCCAGCAGTGAATCTAGCGGGCACACAGATACGCAGTATTTT	CASSESSGHTDTQYF
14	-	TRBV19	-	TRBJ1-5	TGTGCCAGTAGTATAGATCCAAAAGACCCACCCCAGCATTTT	CASSIDPKDPPQHF
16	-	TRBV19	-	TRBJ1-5	TGTGCCAGTACCCCCCTTTCCCTCGGGGGCAATCAGCCCCAGCATTTT	CASTPLSLGGNQPQHF
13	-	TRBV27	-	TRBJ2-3	TGTGCCAGCAGTACCCCTAGCACAGATACGCAGTATTTT	CASSTPSTDTQYF
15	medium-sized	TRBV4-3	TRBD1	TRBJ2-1	TGCGCCAGCAGCCCACGGGGACAGGGGGCCGATGAGCAGTTCTTC	CASSPRGQGADEQFF
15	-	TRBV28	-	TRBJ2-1	TGTGCCAGCAGTTTCTTAGGGAGGTCCTACAATGAGCAGTTCTTC	CASSFLGRSYNEQFF
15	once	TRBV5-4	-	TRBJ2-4	TGTGCCAGCAGCTTGGAACAGGGAACCAAAAACATTCAGTACTTC	CASSLEQGTKNIQYF
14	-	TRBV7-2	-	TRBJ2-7	TGTGCCAGCAGCTTAGGGGGCGGCTCCTACGAGCAGTACTTC	CASSLGGGSYEQYF
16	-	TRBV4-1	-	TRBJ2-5	TGCGCCAGCAGTCAAACTCCGGGACAACTCCAAGAGACCCAGTACTTC	CASSQTPGQLQETQYF
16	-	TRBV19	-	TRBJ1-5	TGTGCCAGTAGTAGCGGGCTTGGAGGGGGGAGTGAGCCCCAGCATTTT	CASSSGLGGGSEPQHF
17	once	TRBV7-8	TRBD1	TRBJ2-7	TGTGCCAGCAGCTTACTCTCCGGGACAGGGGCGTCCTACGAGCAGTACTTC	CASSLLSGTGASYEQYF
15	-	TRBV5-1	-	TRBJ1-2	TGCGCCAGCAGCTTGGAGGGGCCCAGAGAGTATGGCTACACCTTC	CASSLEGPREYGYTF
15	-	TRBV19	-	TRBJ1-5	TGTGCCAGTAAGCTCGAGGCGCATAGCAATCAGCCCCAGCATTTT	CASKLEAHSNQPQHF
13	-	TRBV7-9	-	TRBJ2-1	TGTGCCAGCAGCTTAGAAATCGGCAATGAGCAGTTCTTC	CASSLEIGNEQFF
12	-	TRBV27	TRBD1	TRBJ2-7	TGTGCCAGCAGCAATGACAGGGGCGAGCAGTATTTC	CASSNDRGEQYF
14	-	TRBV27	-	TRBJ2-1	TGTGCCAGCAGTTCGGGACTTACTGGAAATGAGCAGTTCTTC	CASSSGLTGNEQFF
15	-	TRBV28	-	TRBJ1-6	TGTGCCAGCAGGGGGACGGGAGTCAGTAATTCACCCCTCCACTTT	CASRGTGVSNSPLHF
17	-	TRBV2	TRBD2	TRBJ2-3	TGTGCCAGCAGTGAGTGGTGGACTAGCGGGAGCACAGATACGCAGTATTTT	CASSEWWTSGSTDTQYF